A selection of T cell receptor beta chains follows, all from one sample in a study of breast tumors, draining lymph nodes, adjacent tissues. TCRdb used MiXCR to reprocess the multiplex PCR reads, holding one entry per CDR3 protein. This table has fewer than 200,000 distinct CDR3 sequences, roughly 30% appearing once. The sequenced sample was axillary lymph node tissue. The receptors originated from a female donor with breast cancer. Some clones in this sample may be carry-over from other donors' samples. CDR3s include the opening cysteine and the closing phenylalanine or tryptophan. The D gene is left open where the match is weak. Expanded clones get a size class; other rows say once, few or many, or leave the size out.

TRBJ1-3 14 many TRBD1 TRBV5-4 TGTGCCAGCAGCTGGACAGGTCCTGGAAACACCATATATTTT CASSWTGPGNTIYF
TRBJ2-7 15 many . TRBV7-8 TGTGCCAGCAGACCATTCGGGGGTCCTTCCTACGAGCAGTACTTC CASRPFGGPSYEQYF
TRBJ2-3 17 few TRBD2 TRBV5-1 TGCGCCAGCAGCTTGGGTGTGCTAGCGGGATACGCAGATACGCAGTATTTT CASSLGVLAGYADTQYF
TRBJ1-1 13 . . TRBV12-5 TGTGCTAGTGGTTTGAACCAGGGAGCTGAAGCTTTCTTT CASGLNQGAEAFF
TRBJ2-2 16 few . TRBV20-1 TGCAGTGCTAGTCCAGAGACTCGACCGAACTCCGGGGAGCTGTTTTTT CSASPETRPNSGELFF
TRBJ2-2 14 many TRBD1 TRBV5-1 TGCGCCAGCAGCTCGGCAGGGGGCACCGGGGAGCTGTTTTTT CASSSAGGTGELFF
TRBJ2-5 14 many . TRBV13 TGTGCCAGCAGCTTCTCTCCAGGGTGGTTGACCCAGTACTTC CASSFSPGWLTQYF
TRBJ2-4 18 . TRBD2 TRBV6-5 TGTGCCAGCAGTCACTCGTTAATGGGGGAGGGGGCCAAAAACATTCAGTACTTC CASSHSLMGEGAKNIQYF
TRBJ1-5 15 many . TRBV12-3/TRBV12-4 TGTGCCAGCAGCCCTCTTGATGGGAGCAATCAGCCCCAGCATTTT CASSPLDGSNQPQHF
TRBJ2-5 15 . . TRBV4-1 TGCGCCAGCAGCGCCCGCAGATTTGACCAAGAGGCCCTGTACTTC CASSARRFDQEALYF
TRBJ2-2 16 many TRBD2 TRBV4-2 TGTGCCAGCAGCCCAGGGACTAGCGAATACACCGGGGAGCTGTTTTTT CASSPGTSEYTGELFF
TRBJ1-2 14 many . TRBV6-5 TGTGCCAGCAATCCCGGGCTAACCTCGGGTGGCTACACCTTC CASNPGLTSGGYTF
TRBJ2-3 14 . . TRBV11-2 TGTGCCAGCAGCTTAGGCGGGCTCACAGATACGCAGTATTTT CASSLGGLTDTQYF
TRBJ1-5 14 many TRBD1 TRBV6-4 TGTGCCACCCCCACAGGGGTCGGCAATCAGCCCCAGCATTTT CATPTGVGNQPQHF
TRBJ1-5 15 many . TRBV30 TGTGCCTGGAGTCGTCAGGGCAATAGCAATCAGCCCCAGCATTTT CAWSRQGNSNQPQHF
TRBJ2-7 16 few TRBD2 TRBV6-5 TGTGCCAGCAGGCCCTTAGCGGGGGGGCTCACGGGCGAGCAGTACTTC CASRPLAGGLTGEQYF
TRBJ1-1 13 . . TRBV12-3/TRBV12-4 TGTGCCAGCAGTAAGACAGGGAACACTGAAGCTTTCTTT CASSKTGNTEAFF
TRBJ2-6 15 many . TRBV5-1 TGCGCCAGCAGCTTGGGGGGGACAGGGGCCAACGTCCTGACTTTC CASSLGGTGANVLTF
TRBJ1-4 15 many . TRBV3-1 TGTGCCAGCAGCCGTACAGCAAGCCCGAATGAAAAACTGTTTTTT CASSRTASPNEKLFF
TRBJ1-6 16 . TRBD1 TRBV20-1 TGCAGTGCTAGACCCGGGACAGCACTTTATAATTCACCCCTCCACTTT CSARPGTALYNSPLHF
TRBJ1-5 14 many . TRBV6-5 TGTGCCAGCAGTTCCCAGGCGTTCAATCAGCCCCAGCATTTT CASSSQAFNQPQHF
TRBJ2-3 17 once . TRBV4-1 TGTGCCAGCAGTTCTCTGGCGAGAGGGCCGGGTACAGATACGCAGTATTTT CASSSLARGPGTDTQYF
TRBJ2-1 15 many TRBD2 TRBV9 TGTGCCAGCAGCCCCAGCGGGAGAGCATACAATGAGCAGTTCTTC CASSPSGRAYNEQFF
TRBJ1-2 16 . . TRBV5-1 TGCGCCAGCAGCCCATTCTTAGGAAAGTTCACCTATGGCTACACCTTC CASSPFLGKFTYGYTF
TRBJ2-3 14 many TRBD1 TRBV12-3/TRBV12-4 TGTGCCAGCAGCCGGACAGGGCAAGCAGATACGCAGTATTTT CASSRTGQADTQYF
TRBJ2-7 13 many . TRBV7-9 TGTGCCAGCAGCTTCCAGGAGTTCTACGAGCAGTACTTC CASSFQEFYEQYF
TRBJ1-5 17 . . TRBV11-1 TGTGCCAGCAGCTTAGGAGTACGGACTAGCGGCAATCAGCCCCAGCATTTT CASSLGVRTSGNQPQHF
TRBJ1-4 14 many TRBD1 TRBV20-1 TGCAGTGCTAGAGATCCCGGGACAGCTGAAAAACTGTTTTTT CSARDPGTAEKLFF
TRBJ1-4 16 . TRBD1 TRBV28 TGTGCCAGCAGTTTACAGGGGGCTTCAGCTAATGAAAAACTGTTTTTT CASSLQGASANEKLFF
TRBJ1-2 14 many . TRBV12-3/TRBV12-4 TGTGCCAGCAGTCGAACTGAGGGAAGCCGTGGCTACACCTTC CASSRTEGSRGYTF
TRBJ1-6 16 . TRBD1 TRBV3-1 TGTGCCAGCAGCCGTGGGACAGGGGCCTATAATCCACCCCTCCACTTT CASSRGTGAYNPPLHF
TRBJ2-7 13 many . TRBV5-8 TGTGCCAGCAGCTCGACGGAATCCTACGAGCAGTACTTC CASSSTESYEQYF
TRBJ1-1 15 few TRBD1 TRBV7-3 TGTGCCAGCAGCCCAACAGGGGGCACGGCCACTGAAGCTTTCTTT CASSPTGGTATEAFF
TRBJ2-7 14 few TRBD2 TRBV6-2/TRBV6-3 TGTGCCAGCAATTCCGGGGGGAGCTACTACGAGCAGTACTTC CASNSGGSYYEQYF
TRBJ1-6 15 medium-sized . TRBV7-6 TGTGCCAGCAGTCCCTCACAGGGAGTTTATTCACCCCTCCACTTT CASSPSQGVYSPLHF